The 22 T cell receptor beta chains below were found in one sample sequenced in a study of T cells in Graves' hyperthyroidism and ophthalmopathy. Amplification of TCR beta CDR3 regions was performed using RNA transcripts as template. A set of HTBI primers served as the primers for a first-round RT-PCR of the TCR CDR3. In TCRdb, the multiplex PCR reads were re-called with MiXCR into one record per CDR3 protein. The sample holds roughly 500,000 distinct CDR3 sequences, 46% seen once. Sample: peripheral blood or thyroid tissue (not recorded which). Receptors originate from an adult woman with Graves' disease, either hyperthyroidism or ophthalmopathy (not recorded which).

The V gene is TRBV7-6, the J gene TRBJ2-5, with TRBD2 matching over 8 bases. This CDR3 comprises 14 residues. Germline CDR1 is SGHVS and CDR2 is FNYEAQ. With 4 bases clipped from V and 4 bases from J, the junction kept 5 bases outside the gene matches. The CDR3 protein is CASSSREARETQYF. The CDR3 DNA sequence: TGTGCCAGCAGCTCGCGGGAGGCACGAGAGACCCAGTACTTC.

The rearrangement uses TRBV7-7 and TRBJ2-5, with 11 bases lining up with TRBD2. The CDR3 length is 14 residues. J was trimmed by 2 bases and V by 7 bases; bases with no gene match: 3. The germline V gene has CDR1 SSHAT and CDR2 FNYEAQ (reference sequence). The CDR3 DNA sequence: TGTGCCAGCACCCGGACTAGCGGGCAAGAGACCCAGTACTTC. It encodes CASTRTSGQETQYF.

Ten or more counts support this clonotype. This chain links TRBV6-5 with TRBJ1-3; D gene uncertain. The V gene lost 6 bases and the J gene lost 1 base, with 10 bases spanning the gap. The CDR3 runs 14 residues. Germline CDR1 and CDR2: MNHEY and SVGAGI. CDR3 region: CASRPRVSGNTIYF. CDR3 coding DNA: TGTGCCAGCAGACCTCGGGTATCTGGAAACACCATATATTTT.

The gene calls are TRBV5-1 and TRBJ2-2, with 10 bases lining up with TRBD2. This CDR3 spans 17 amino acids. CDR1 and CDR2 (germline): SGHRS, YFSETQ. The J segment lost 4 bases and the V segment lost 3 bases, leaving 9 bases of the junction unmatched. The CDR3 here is CASSYIAGGPSTGELFF. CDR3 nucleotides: TGCGCCAGCAGCTACATAGCGGGAGGTCCGTCCACCGGGGAGCTGTTTTTT.

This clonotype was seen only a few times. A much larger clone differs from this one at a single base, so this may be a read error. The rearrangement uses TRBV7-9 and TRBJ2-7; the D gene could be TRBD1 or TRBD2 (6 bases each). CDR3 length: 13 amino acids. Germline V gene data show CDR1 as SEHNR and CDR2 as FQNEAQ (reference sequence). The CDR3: CACSPRDNYEQYF. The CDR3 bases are TGTGCCTGCAGCCCGCGGGACAACTACGAGCAGTACTTC. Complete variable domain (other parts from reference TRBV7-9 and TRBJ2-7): DTGVSQNPRHKITKRGQNVTFRCDPISEHNRLYWYRQTLGQGPEFLTYFQNEAQLEKSRLLSDRFSAERPKGSFSTLEIQRTEQGDSAMYLCACSPRDNYEQYFGPGTRLTVT.

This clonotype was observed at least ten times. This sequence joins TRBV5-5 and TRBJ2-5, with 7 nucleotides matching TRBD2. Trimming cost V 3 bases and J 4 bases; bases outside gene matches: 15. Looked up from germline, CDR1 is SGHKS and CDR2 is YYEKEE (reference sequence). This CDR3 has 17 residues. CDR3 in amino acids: CASSSRDGGRAGETQYF. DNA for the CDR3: TGTGCCAGCAGCTCCCGGGATGGTGGGAGGGCCGGAGAGACCCAGTACTTC.

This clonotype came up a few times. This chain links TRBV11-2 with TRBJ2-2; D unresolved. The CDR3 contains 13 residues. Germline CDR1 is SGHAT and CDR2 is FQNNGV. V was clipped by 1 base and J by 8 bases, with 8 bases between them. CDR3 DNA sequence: TGTGCCAGCAGCTTAGTCCCGACAGGGGAGCTGTTTTTT. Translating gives CASSLVPTGELFF.

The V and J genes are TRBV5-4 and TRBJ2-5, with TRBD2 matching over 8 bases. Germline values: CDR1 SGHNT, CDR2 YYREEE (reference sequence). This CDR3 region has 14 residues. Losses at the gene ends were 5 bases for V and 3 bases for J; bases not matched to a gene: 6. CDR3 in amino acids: CASRRTGGKETQYF. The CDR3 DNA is TGTGCCAGCAGAAGGACGGGAGGGAAAGAGACCCAGTACTTC.

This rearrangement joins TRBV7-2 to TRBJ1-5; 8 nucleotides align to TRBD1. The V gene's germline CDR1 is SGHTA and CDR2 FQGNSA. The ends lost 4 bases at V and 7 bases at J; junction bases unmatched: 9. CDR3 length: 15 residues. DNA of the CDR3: TGTGCCAGCAGCTCCGACTCTGGACAGGGCCAGCCCCAGCATTTT. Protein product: CASSSDSGQGQPQHF.

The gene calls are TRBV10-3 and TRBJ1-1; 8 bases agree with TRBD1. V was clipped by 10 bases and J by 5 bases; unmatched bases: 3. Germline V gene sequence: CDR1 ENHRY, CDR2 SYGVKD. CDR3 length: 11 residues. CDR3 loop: CATHRGTEAFF. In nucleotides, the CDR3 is TGTGCCACTCACAGGGGGACTGAAGCTTTCTTT.

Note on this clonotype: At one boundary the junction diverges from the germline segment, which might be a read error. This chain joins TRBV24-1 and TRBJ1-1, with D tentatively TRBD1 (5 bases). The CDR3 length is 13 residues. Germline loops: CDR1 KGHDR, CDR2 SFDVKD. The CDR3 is CAASDTGTLEAFF. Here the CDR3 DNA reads TGTGCCGCCAGTGACACCGGGACCCTTGAAGCTTTCTTT.

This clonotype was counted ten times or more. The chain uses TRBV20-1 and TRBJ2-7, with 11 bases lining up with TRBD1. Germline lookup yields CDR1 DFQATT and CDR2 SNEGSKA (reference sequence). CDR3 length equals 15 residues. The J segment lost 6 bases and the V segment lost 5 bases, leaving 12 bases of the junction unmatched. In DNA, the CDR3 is TGCAGTGCTGAAACCGGGACAGGGGGATATGGCGAGCAGTACTTC. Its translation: CSAETGTGGYGEQYF.

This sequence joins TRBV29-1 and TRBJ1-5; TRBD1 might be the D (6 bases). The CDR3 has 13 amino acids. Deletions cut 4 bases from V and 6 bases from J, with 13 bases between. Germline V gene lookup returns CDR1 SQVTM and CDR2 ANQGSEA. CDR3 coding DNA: TGCAGCGTTGGGAAGGGGGTGGGTCAGCCCCAGCATTTT. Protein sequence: CSVGKGVGQPQHF. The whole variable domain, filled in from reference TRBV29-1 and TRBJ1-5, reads SAVISQKPSRDICQRGTSLTIQCQVDSQVTMMFWYRQQPGQSLTLIATANQGSEATYESGFVIDKFPISRPNLTFSTLTVSNMSPEDSSIYLCSVGKGVGQPQHFGDGTRLSIL.

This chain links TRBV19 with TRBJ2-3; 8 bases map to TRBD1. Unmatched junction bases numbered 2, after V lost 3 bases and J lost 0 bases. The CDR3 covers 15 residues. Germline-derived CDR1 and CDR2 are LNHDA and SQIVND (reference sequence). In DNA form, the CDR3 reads TGTGCCAGTAGTATCGGACAGGGAAGCACAGATACGCAGTATTTT. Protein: CASSIGQGSTDTQYF.

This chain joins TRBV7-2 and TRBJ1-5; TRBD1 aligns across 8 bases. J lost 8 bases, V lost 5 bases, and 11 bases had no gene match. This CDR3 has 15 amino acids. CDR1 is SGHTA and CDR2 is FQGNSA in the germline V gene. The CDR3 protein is CASSAGQAAVEPQHF. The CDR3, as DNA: TGTGCCAGCAGCGCGGGACAGGCGGCTGTGGAGCCCCAGCATTTT. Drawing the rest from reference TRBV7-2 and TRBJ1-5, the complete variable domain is GAGVSQSPSNKVTEKGKDVELRCDPISGHTALYWYRQSLGQGLEFLIYFQGNSAPDKSGLPSDRFSAERTGGSVSTLTIQRTQQEDSAVYLCASSAGQAAVEPQHFGDGTRLSIL.

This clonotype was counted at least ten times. CDR3 protein: CASSPWTGAPGANVLTF. CDR3 nucleotide sequence: TGTGCCAGCAGCCCGTGGACAGGCGCCCCTGGGGCCAACGTCCTGACTTTC. The chain couples TRBV5-4 to TRBJ2-6; 7 bases are a match to TRBD1. The V gene's germline CDR1 is SGHNT and CDR2 YYREEE (reference sequence). This CDR3 has 17 amino acids. J gave up 2 bases and V 4 bases, and 9 bases lay outside the gene matches. The full variable domain, with the rest looked up from reference TRBV5-4 and TRBJ2-6, is ETGVTQSPTHLIKTRGQQVTLRCSSQSGHNTVSWYQQALGQGPQFIFQYYREEENGRGNFPPRFSGLQFPNYSSELNVNALELDDSALYLCASSPWTGAPGANVLTFGAGSRLTVL.

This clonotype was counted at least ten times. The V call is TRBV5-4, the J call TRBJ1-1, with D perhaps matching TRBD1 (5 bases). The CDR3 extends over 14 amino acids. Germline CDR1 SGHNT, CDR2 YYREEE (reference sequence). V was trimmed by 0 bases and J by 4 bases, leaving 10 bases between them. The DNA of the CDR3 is TGTGCCAGCAGCTTGGGGGGCGCGAGCACTGAAGCTTTCTTT. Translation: CASSLGGASTEAFF.

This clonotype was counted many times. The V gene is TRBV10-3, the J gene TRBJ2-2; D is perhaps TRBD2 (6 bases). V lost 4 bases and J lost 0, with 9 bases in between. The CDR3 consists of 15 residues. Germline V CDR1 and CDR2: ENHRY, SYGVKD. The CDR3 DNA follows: TGTGCCATCAGTGGGGGGGACGCGAACACCGGGGAGCTGTTTTTT. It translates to CAISGGDANTGELFF.

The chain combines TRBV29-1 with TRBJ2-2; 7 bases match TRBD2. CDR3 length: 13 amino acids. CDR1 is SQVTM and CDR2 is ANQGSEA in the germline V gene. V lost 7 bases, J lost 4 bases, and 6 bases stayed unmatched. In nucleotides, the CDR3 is TGCAGCGGCAGACTAGCTGGCACCGGGGAGCTGTTTTTT. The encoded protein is CSGRLAGTGELFF.

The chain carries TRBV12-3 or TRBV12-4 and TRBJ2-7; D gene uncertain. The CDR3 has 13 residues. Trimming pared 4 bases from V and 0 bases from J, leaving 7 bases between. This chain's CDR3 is CASSYQDSYEQYF. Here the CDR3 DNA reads TGTGCCAGCAGTTATCAGGACTCCTACGAGCAGTACTTC.

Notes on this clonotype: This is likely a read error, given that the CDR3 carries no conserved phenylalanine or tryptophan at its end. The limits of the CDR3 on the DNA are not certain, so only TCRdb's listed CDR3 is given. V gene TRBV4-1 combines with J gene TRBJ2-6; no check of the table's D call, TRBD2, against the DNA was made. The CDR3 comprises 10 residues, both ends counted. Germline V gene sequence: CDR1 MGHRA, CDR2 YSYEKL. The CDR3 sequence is CASSQVLGTS.

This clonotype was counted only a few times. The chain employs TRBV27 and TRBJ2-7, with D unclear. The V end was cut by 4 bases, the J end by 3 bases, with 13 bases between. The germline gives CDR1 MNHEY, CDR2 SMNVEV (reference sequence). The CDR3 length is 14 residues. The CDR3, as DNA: TGTGCCAGCAGTTCCCCCGACTCGCTCTACGAGCAGTACTTC. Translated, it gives CASSSPDSLYEQYF.